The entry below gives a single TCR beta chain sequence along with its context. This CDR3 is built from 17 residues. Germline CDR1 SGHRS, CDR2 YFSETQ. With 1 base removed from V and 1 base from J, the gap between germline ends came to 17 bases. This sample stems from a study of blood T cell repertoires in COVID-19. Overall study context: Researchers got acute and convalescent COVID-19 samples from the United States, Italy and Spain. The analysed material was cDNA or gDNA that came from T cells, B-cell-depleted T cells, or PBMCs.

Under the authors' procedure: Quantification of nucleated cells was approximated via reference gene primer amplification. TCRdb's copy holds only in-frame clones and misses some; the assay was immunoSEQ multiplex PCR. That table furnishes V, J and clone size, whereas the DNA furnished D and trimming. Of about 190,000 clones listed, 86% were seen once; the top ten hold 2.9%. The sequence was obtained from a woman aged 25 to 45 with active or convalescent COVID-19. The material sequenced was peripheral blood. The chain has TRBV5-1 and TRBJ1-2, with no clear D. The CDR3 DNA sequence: TGCGCCAGCAGCTTGTTTTGGCCTGCGGGTAATAACTATGGCTACACCTTC. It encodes CASSLFWPAGNNYGYTF.